The 2 T cell receptor beta chains below all came from one sample that was sequenced in a study of CD8 T cells in Susac syndrome. RNA was extracted with the RNeasy kit, and a quantity of roughly 0.5 to 1 ug was reverse transcribed using random hexamers. TCRdb re-analysed the immunoSEQ multiplex PCR reads in MiXCR, keeping a single row per CDR3 protein. The sample lists some 150,000 distinct CDR3 sequences; just under 95% were seen once. Sequenced material: CD4+ T cells from PBMCs. Source of these receptors: a human donor with Susac syndrome.

This chain links TRBV7-2 with TRBJ2-5; TRBD1 aligns across 8 bases. Trimming at V came to 4 bases and at J to 4 bases, leaving 14 bases not matched to a gene. This CDR3 contains 17 residues. Germline V gene data show CDR1 as SGHTA and CDR2 as FQGNSA. The CDR3, as DNA: TGTGCCAGCAGCTCCATCCCCCGGTGGGACAGGCGAGAGACCCAGTACTTC. This sequence encodes CASSSIPRWDRRETQYF.

V gene TRBV19 combines with J gene TRBJ2-2; unclear D gene. Trimming shortened V by 7 bases and J by 6 bases, and 9 bases separated the two germline ends. CDR1 and CDR2 from the germline V gene are LNHDA and SQIVND (reference sequence). The CDR3 length is 12 residues. CDR3 region: CASTGRAGELFF. CDR3 coding DNA: TGTGCCAGTACCGGACGGGCCGGGGAGCTGTTTTTT.